This section outlines one T cell receptor (beta chain) sequence together with its context. Sequenced by immunoSEQ multiplex PCR; TCRdb stores in-frame clones only, minus some. The data contain about 120,000 clones, around 77% of them singletons. This sample was taken from a study of blood T cell repertoires in COVID-19. The CDR3 loop spans 16 amino acids. Trimming stripped 0 bases from V and 4 bases from J, with 14 bases between. Germline CDR1 SGHRS, CDR2 YFSETQ. Sample: peripheral blood. This sequence was found in a human donor in a cohort sampled during active COVID-19. This chain joins TRBV5-1 and TRBJ1-5; D perhaps matches TRBD1 (6 bases). The CDR3 coding sequence is TGCGCCAGCAGCTTGGAGGGTACAGGGTCAAATCAGCCCCAGCATTTT. Translation gives CASSLEGTGSNQPQHF.